In this sample, the clone carrying this T cell receptor beta chain turned up a few times. Antigen unknown. The CDR3 has 12 amino acids. CDR1 and CDR2 (germline): ENHRY, SYGVKD. Trimming cost V 6 bases and J 3 bases; bases outside gene matches: 2. The data were obtained in a study of OX40 agonist ivuxolimab in advanced cancers. Study overall: One patient with hepatocellular carcinoma and two with cutaneous melanoma, three in all, had partial responses.

General study results and limits: Expanded clones were, on average, more numerous among CD8+ T cells than CD4+.

Assay used: immunoSEQ multiplex PCR; TCRdb lists only in-frame clones, some missing. This sample has around 62,000 clones; 84% occur once, and the top ten carry 4.4%. The chain links TRBV10-3 to TRBJ2-7; 7 nucleotides match TRBD1. The clonotype was recovered from an adult with an advanced solid tumor such as melanoma, head and neck, liver or kidney cancer. The sequencing used CD4+ or CD8+ T cells sorted from blood, collected in a trial of the OX40 agonist ivuxolimab. CDR3 protein: CAIRGQSYEQYF. CDR3 bases: TGTGCCATCAGGGGACAGAGCTACGAGCAGTACTTC.